This T cell receptor (beta chain) was recorded in a study of blood T cell repertoires in COVID-19. On the study more broadly: Both acute and convalescent COVID-19 samples were obtained from the United States, Italy and Spain.

Participants' reported clinical history set cohort assignment. Assay: immunoSEQ multiplex PCR; the TCRdb copy retains only in-frame clones and omits some. The repertoire holds about 170,000 clones, with around 91% as singletons. Germline values: CDR1 LGHNA, CDR2 YSLEER. This CDR3 region has 16 residues. Trimming cost V 0 bases and J 2 bases; bases outside gene matches: 5. The chain is built from TRBV4-3 and TRBJ2-3; 7 bases are shared with TRBD1. The source of this sequence is a woman under 30 who had recovered from COVID-19. The sample comprised PBMCs or T cells enriched from blood (not recorded which). CDR3 in amino acids: CASSQEKGATTDTQYF. CDR3 in DNA: TGCGCCAGCAGCCAAGAGAAGGGGGCTACCACAGATACGCAGTATTTT.